The entry that follows covers one T cell receptor (beta chain) sequence. This specimen belongs to a study of PD-1 blockade in mismatch repair-deficient tumors. CDR1 and CDR2 (germline): SEHNR, FQNEAQ (reference sequence). Trimming left V 5 bases short and J 4 bases short, with 17 bases between. The CDR3 runs 15 residues. Clones were sequenced by immunoSEQ multiplex PCR, and TCRdb holds only the in-frame ones, with some missing. In the table there are 60,000 to 70,000 clones, 88% of which are singletons. Sequencing was performed on peripheral blood, taken 52 weeks after starting pembrolizumab. This TCR was sampled from an adult with mismatch repair-deficient cancer. This rearrangement joins TRBV7-9 to TRBJ1-2; D is unclear. CDR3 region: CASSEDGRLVYGYTF. In nucleotides, the CDR3 is TGTGCCAGCAGCGAGGACGGGCGGTTGGTCTATGGCTACACCTTC.